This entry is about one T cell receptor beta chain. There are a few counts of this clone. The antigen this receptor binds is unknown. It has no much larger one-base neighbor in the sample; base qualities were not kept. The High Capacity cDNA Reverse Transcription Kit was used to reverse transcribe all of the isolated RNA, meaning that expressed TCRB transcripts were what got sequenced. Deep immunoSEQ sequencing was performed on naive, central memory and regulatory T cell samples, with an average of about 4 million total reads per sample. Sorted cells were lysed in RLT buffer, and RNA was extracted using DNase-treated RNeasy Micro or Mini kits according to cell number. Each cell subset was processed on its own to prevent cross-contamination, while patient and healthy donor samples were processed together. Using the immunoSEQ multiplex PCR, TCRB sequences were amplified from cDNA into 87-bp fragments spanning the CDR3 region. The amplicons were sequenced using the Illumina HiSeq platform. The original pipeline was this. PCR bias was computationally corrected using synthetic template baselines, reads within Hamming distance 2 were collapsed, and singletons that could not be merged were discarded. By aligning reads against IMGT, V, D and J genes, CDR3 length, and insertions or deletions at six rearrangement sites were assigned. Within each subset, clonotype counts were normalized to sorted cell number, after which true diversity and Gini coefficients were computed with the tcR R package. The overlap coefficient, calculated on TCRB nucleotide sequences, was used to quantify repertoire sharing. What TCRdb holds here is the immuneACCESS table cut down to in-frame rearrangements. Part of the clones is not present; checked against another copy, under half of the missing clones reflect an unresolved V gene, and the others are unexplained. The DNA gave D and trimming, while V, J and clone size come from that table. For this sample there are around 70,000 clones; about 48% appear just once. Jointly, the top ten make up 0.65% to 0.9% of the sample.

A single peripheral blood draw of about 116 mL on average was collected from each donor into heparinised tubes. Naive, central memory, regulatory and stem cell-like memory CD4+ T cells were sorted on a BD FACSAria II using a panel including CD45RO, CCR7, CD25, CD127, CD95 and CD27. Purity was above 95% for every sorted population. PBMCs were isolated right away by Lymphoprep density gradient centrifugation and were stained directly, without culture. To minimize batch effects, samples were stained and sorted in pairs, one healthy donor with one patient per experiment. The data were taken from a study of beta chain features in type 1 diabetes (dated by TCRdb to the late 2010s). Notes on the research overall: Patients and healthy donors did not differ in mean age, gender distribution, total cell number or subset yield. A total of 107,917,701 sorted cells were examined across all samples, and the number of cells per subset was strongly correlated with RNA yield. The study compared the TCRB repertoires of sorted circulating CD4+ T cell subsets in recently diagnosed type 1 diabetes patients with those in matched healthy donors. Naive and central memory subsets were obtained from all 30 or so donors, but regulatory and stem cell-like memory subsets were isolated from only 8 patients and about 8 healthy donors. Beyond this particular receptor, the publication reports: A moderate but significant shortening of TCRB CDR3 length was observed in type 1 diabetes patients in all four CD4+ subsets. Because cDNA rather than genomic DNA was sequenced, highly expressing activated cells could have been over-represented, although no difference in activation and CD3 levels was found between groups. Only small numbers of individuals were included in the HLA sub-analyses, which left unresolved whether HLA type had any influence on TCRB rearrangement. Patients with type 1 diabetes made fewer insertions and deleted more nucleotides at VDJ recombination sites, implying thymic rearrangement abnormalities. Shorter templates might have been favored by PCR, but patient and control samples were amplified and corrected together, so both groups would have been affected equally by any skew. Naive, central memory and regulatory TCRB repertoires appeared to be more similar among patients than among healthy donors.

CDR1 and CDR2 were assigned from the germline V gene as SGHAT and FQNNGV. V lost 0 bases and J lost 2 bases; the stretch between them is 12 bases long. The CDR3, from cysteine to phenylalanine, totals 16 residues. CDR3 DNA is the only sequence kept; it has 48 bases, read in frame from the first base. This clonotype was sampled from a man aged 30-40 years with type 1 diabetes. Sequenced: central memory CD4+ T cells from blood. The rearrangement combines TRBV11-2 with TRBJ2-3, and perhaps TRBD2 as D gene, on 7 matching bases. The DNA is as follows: TGTGCCAGCAGCTTAGATCGGGGGGCACCCACAGATACGCAGTATTTT. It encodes CASSLDRGAPTDTQYF.